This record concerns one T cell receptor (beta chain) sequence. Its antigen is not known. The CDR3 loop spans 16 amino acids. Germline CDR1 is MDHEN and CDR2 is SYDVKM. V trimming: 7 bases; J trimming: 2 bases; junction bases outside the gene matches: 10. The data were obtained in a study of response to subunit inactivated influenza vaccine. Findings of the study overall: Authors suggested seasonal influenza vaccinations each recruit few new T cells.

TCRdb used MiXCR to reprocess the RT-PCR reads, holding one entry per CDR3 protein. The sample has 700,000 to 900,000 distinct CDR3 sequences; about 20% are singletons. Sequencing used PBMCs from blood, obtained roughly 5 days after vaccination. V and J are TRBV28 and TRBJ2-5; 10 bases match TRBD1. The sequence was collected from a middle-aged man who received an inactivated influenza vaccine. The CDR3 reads CASTLRWTGGQETQYF. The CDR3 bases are TGTGCCAGCACCCTTCGATGGACAGGGGGACAAGAGACCCAGTACTTC.